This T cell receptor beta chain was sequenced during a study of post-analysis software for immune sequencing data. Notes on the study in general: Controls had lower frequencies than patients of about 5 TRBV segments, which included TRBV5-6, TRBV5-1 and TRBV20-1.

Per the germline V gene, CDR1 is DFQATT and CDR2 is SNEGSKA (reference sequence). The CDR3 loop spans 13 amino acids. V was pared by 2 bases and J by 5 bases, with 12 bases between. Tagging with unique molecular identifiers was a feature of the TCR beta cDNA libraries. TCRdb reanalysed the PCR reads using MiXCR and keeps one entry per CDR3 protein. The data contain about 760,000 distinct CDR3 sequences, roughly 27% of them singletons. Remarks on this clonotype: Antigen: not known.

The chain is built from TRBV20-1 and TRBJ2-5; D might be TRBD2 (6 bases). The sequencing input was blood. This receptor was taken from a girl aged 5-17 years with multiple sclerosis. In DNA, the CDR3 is TGCAGTGCTAGACAGGCAGGGAGGGAGACCCAGTACTTC. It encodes CSARQAGRETQYF.